The clone carrying this TCR beta chain was recorded many times. The target antigen is unknown. TCRdb's copy holds only in-frame clones and misses some; the assay was immunoSEQ multiplex PCR. The sample lists approximately 99,000 clones, over 75% seen once, with 3% to 3.5% in the top ten. The donors were members of the validation cohort comprising approximately 110 subjects, separate from the roughly 670-subject first cohort. V lost 2 bases and J 1 base, leaving 8 bases between the germline ends. The germline V gene has CDR1 SGHTA and CDR2 FQGNSA. The CDR3 contains 14 residues. The record originates from a study of cytomegalovirus exposure and HLA in healthy donors. Whole-study results and caveats: Reported performance of the classifier showed diagnosis of cytomegalovirus status with high specificity and sensitivity. Across donors, most TCRs were seen rarely, yet some public ones were widespread. Among the CMV-associated chains, a few were confirmed in vitro as specific for CMV antigens.

Input material: PBMCs. This clonotype was sampled from a woman between 18 and 29 years old in good health and CMV-seronegative. V is TRBV7-2 and J is TRBJ2-5; D possibly corresponds to TRBD2 (5 bases). In nucleotides, the CDR3 is TGTGCCAGCAGCTTATCTCGGGGCCAAGAGACCCAGTACTTC. It yields the protein CASSLSRGQETQYF.